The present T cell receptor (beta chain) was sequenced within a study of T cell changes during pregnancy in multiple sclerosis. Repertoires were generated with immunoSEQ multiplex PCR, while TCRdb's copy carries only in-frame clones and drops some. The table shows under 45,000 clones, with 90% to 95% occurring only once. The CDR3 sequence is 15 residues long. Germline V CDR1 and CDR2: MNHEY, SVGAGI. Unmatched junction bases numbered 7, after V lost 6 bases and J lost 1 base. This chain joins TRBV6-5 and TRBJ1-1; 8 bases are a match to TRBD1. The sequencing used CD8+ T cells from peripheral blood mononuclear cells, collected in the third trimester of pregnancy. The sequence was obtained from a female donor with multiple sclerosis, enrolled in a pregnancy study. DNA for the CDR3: TGTGCCAGCAGACAAAGGACAGGGAAGAACACTGAAGCTTTCTTT. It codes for CASRQRTGKNTEAFF.